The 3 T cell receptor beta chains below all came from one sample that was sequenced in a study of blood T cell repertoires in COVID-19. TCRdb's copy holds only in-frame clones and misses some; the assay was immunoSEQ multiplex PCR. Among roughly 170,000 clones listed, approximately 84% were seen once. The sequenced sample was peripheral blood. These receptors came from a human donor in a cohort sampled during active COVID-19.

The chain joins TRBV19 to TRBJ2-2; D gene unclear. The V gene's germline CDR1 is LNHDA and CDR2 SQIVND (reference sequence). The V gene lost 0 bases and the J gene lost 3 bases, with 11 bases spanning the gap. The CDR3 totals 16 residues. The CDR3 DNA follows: TGTGCCAGTAGTATAGATCTCTCTGCAGACACCGGGGAGCTGTTTTTT. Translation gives CASSIDLSADTGELFF.

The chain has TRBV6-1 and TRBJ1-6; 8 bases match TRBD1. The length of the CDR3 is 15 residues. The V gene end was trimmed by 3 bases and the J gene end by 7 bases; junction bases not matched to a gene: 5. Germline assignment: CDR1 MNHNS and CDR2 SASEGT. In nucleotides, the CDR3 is TGTGCCAGCAGTGATGGAGCAGGGGGCAATTCACCCCTCCACTTT. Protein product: CASSDGAGGNSPLHF.

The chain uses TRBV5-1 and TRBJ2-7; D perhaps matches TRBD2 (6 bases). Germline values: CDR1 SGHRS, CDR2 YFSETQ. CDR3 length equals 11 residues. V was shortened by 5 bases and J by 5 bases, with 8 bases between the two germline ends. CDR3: CASREGHEQYF. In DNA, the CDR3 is TGCGCCAGCAGGGAGGGCCACGAGCAGTACTTC. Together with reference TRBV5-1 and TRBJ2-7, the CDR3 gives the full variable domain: KAGVTQTPRYLIKTRGQQVTLSCSPISGHRSVSWYQQTPGQGLQFLFEYFSETQRNKGNFPGRFSGRQFSNSRSEMNVSTLELGDSALYLCASREGHEQYFGPGTRLTVT.